Below are 4 T cell receptor beta chains sequenced from a single sample in a study of T-cell memory formation after mild COVID-19 (dated by TCRdb to the early 2020s). Library creation used 5' RACE. Sequencing used an Illumina NovaSeq 6000. TCRdb reprocessed the public reads (quality trimming at Q25 with fastp, clone calling with MiXCR) and kept in-frame beta chains. A single entry per CDR3 protein holds the most common genes and DNA from its merged rows. This sample holds fewer than 500,000 distinct CDR3 sequences; roughly 25% were observed only once. Under 15% of the sample is held by the ten biggest clonotypes. Sequencing was carried out using PBMCs or a T cell subset sorted from them (not recorded which). These receptors came from an adult woman who had mild COVID-19 (a few samples of this study predate the infection). The sample titles of this study are shuffled in the database, so cell type and time point are left out; the donor was told from shared clones.

This clonotype was found a few times. This CDR3 reads CAISEIGEYEQYF. The CDR3 bases are TGTGCCATCAGTGAGATAGGAGAATACGAGCAGTACTTC. The V and J genes are TRBV10-3 and TRBJ2-7, with no clear D. V was clipped by 2 bases and J by 4 bases, with 9 bases between them. From germline, CDR1 is ENHRY and CDR2 SYGVKD. This CDR3 spans 13 amino acids.

This chain joins TRBV12-3 or TRBV12-4 and TRBJ2-3; D remains ambiguous. Trimming removed 6 bases from V and 0 bases from J, with 19 bases in between. The CDR3 extends over 17 amino acids. The CDR3 reads CASSSPPYWASTDTQYF. For the CDR3, the DNA is TGTGCCAGCAGCTCCCCCCCTTATTGGGCTAGCACAGATACGCAGTATTTT.

This clonotype was found a few times. The chain combines TRBV7-9 with TRBJ2-1; a possible D gene is TRBD1 (5 bases). The V gene's germline CDR1 is SEHNR and CDR2 FQNEAQ (reference sequence). CDR3 size: 15 residues. V was clipped by 6 bases and J by 5 bases, with 17 bases between them. The CDR3 is CASSTFGDSHNEQFF. The CDR3 region has the DNA TGTGCCAGCAGTACTTTTGGAGACAGTCACAATGAGCAGTTCTTC. Full variable domain (outside the CDR3, taken from reference TRBV7-9 and TRBJ2-1): DTGVSQNPRHKITKRGQNVTFRCDPISEHNRLYWYRQTLGQGPEFLTYFQNEAQLEKSRLLSDRFSAERPKGSFSTLEIQRTEQGDSAMYLCASSTFGDSHNEQFFGPGTRLTVL.

CDR3 loop: CASSPGLAGGPSDTQYF. Here the CDR3 DNA reads TGTGCCAGCAGCCCCGGACTAGCGGGAGGGCCGTCAGATACGCAGTATTTT. This chain links TRBV7-2 with TRBJ2-3; 15 bases fit TRBD2. Germline V gene sequence: CDR1 SGHTA, CDR2 FQGNSA. V lost 5 bases and J lost 4; bases outside the gene matches: 7. CDR3 size: 17 residues.